The present T cell receptor beta chain was sequenced within a study of regulatory T cells in long-lasting Graves disease. Time point reported: newly diagnosed GD, antithyroid drugs for less than 3 months. After RNA was extracted from PBMCs, the TCR library was made from it. The authors built TCR beta libraries using iRepertoire HTBI primers and Arm-PCR of CDR3 regions. One entry per CDR3 protein results from TCRdb running MiXCR on the multiplex PCR reads. The table shows 350,000 to 450,000 distinct CDR3 sequences, with over 15% occurring only once. These sequences were also reported in another study, on T cells in Graves' hyperthyroidism and ophthalmopathy. That publication notes: RT-PCR in the first round (using the HTBI primer set) targeted the TCR CDR3.

This specimen consisted of peripheral blood mononuclear cells (PBMCs), obtained at new diagnosis, from a patient treated with antithyroid drugs. The sequence was obtained from a man aged 35 to 55 with Graves disease.

This CDR3 reads CASTLRRGGNNEQFF. In nucleotides, the CDR3 is TGTGCCAGCACCCTCCGGCGGGGGGGAAATAATGAGCAGTTCTTC. The chain links TRBV6-1 to TRBJ2-1; 9 bases match TRBD2. The CDR3 contains 15 residues. Germline loops: CDR1 MNHNS, CDR2 SASEGT. The junction had 11 bases not matched to a gene; V was cut back by 7 bases and J by 7 bases.